This passage covers 16 T cell receptor beta chains from one sample sequenced in a study of technical replicates of blood from a handful of donors. Sequencing was performed with immunoSEQ multiplex PCR; in TCRdb, only in-frame clones are kept and a portion is missing. This table holds tens of thousands of clones, 90% found once. Sequenced sample: PBMCs. Every receptor here comes from a human donor in good health. Some clones in this sample may be carry-over from other donors' samples.

The chain carries TRBV7-2 and TRBJ2-1; the match to TRBD2 covers 14 bases. CDR1 is SGHTA, CDR2 FQGNSA, per germline. Germline trimming cut 2 bases from V and 7 bases from J; bases unmatched to any gene: 7. The CDR3 loop spans 17 amino acids. The CDR3 loop reads CASSLSPGTSGRNEQFF. The CDR3 bases are TGTGCCAGCAGCTTAAGCCCCGGGACTAGCGGGAGAAATGAGCAGTTCTTC.

This clone has just one count. The chain has TRBV7-9 and TRBJ1-1; TRBD1 is a possible D gene (5 bases). The CDR3 has 17 residues. Germline lookup yields CDR1 SEHNR and CDR2 FQNEAQ (reference sequence). Trimming took 6 bases from V and 2 from J, leaving 22 bases between them. The CDR3 spells CASRPKRREKRNTEAFF. The CDR3 DNA reads as TGTGCCAGCAGACCCAAACGCAGGGAAAAACGAAACACTGAAGCTTTCTTT.

J is TRBJ2-1 and V is TRBV10-3; the D is unclear. Trimming left V 4 bases short and J 10 bases short, with 11 bases between. This CDR3 has 12 amino acids. CDR1 is ENHRY and CDR2 is SYGVKD in the germline V gene. DNA of the CDR3: TGTGCCATCAGTGGCGGTCTAGAGGAGCAGTTCTTC. Translation gives CAISGGLEEQFF.

The V call is TRBV15, the J call TRBJ2-1; 14 bases are shared with TRBD2. Trimming at V came to 6 bases and at J to 1 base, leaving 14 bases not matched to a gene. CDR3 length: 20 amino acids. From germline, CDR1 is LNHNV and CDR2 YYDKDF (reference sequence). The CDR3 is CATSQSIGTSGRGSYNEQFF. The CDR3 coding sequence is TGTGCCACCAGTCAGAGTATTGGGACTAGCGGGAGAGGATCCTACAATGAGCAGTTCTTC.

This chain uses TRBV28 with TRBJ1-2; possible D gene TRBD1, 6 bases. The CDR3 sequence is 16 residues long. Germline V gene lookup returns CDR1 MDHEN and CDR2 SYDVKM. V was pared by 5 bases and J by 4 bases, with 20 bases between. In nucleotides, the CDR3 is TGTGCCAGCAGTACGGGGACACCCCTTAGGGGCTATGGCTACACCTTC. This sequence encodes CASSTGTPLRGYGYTF.

This chain uses TRBV27 with TRBJ1-5, with D possibly being TRBD1 (5 bases). Trimming took 5 bases from V and 2 from J, leaving 13 bases between them. Per germline, CDR1 MNHEY and CDR2 SMNVEV (reference sequence). This CDR3 is 15 amino acids long. The chain's CDR3 is CASSPGNGGNQPQHF. The CDR3 DNA sequence: TGTGCCAGCAGTCCAGGGAATGGGGGCAATCAGCCCCAGCATTTT.

J is TRBJ2-3 and V is TRBV5-5; tentatively, D is TRBD1 (5 bases). The germline V and J ends were trimmed by 3 bases and 4 bases, with 9 bases remaining between them. Germline V gene data show CDR1 as SGHKS and CDR2 as YYEKEE (reference sequence). The CDR3 covers 13 residues. CDR3 bases: TGTGCCAGCAGCTCGTGGGGCGCAGATACGCAGTATTTT. It encodes CASSSWGADTQYF.

This sequence joins TRBV29-1 and TRBJ2-3, with TRBD1 as a possible D gene (5 bases). The CDR3 runs 13 residues. The V end was cut by 7 bases, the J end by 1 base, with 12 bases between. In germline, CDR1 is SQVTM, CDR2 ANQGSEA. Here the CDR3 DNA reads TGCAGCGGGCTTGAGACAGGCACAGATACGCAGTATTTT. It codes for CSGLETGTDTQYF.

The rearrangement joins TRBV19 to TRBJ2-3, with 9 bases aligning to TRBD2. Germline CDR1 LNHDA, CDR2 SQIVND (reference sequence). The CDR3 covers 16 residues. Losses at the gene ends were 1 base for V and 2 bases for J; bases not matched to a gene: 4. The CDR3 sequence: CASSIGSGGNTDTQYF. The CDR3 DNA reads TGTGCCAGTAGTATAGGAAGCGGGGGGAACACAGATACGCAGTATTTT. The full variable domain, in which reference TRBV19 and TRBJ2-3 provide the parts outside the CDR3, is DGGITQSPKYLFRKEGQNVTLSCEQNLNHDAMYWYRQDPGQGLRLIYYSQIVNDFQKGDIAEGYSVSREKKESFPLTVTSAQKNPTAFYLCASSIGSGGNTDTQYFGPGTRLTVL.

The chain employs TRBV18 and TRBJ2-7; 8 nucleotides align to TRBD2. This CDR3 spans 13 amino acids. Per germline, CDR1 KGHSH and CDR2 LQKENI. V was clipped by 2 bases and J by 3 bases; unmatched bases: 0. CDR3 sequence reads: CASSPAGGYEQYF. CDR3 nucleotides: TGTGCCAGCTCACCAGCGGGAGGCTACGAGCAGTACTTC.

V usage is TRBV4-1 and J usage is TRBJ1-6, with 10 bases identical to TRBD1. The CDR3 runs 17 residues. V was clipped by 6 bases and J by 10 bases; unmatched bases: 15. Germline V lookup: CDR1 MGHRA, CDR2 YSYEKL. In DNA form, the CDR3 reads TGCGCCAGCAGTCCCGCAGCGGGACAGGGGACTCGGTCACCCCTCCACTTT. Protein: CASSPAAGQGTRSPLHF.

The V call is TRBV7-7, the J call TRBJ2-5; 8 nucleotides match TRBD2. V shed 4 bases and J 4 bases; nucleotides not matched to a gene: 8. The germline gives CDR1 SSHAT, CDR2 FNYEAQ (reference sequence). The CDR3 has 15 amino acids. The CDR3 is CASSSGGPFRETQYF. Here the CDR3 DNA reads TGTGCCAGCAGCTCGGGGGGGCCTTTTCGAGAGACCCAGTACTTC.

This sequence joins TRBV5-8 and TRBJ2-7; 9 bases align to TRBD1. The germline gives CDR1 SGHTS, CDR2 YDEGEE. Losses at the gene ends were 4 bases for V and 7 bases for J; bases not matched to a gene: 15. The CDR3 is made up of 16 amino acids. In DNA, the CDR3 is TGTGCCAGCAGCCTCAACCCGGGGACAGGGCCCCGGGAGCAGTACTTC. Translation: CASSLNPGTGPREQYF.

The chain links TRBV4-3 to TRBJ1-5, with 7 bases identical to TRBD1. V was clipped by 1 base and J by 5 bases; unmatched bases: 11. This CDR3 is built from 17 residues. Germline V gives CDR1 LGHNA, CDR2 YSLEER. The CDR3 reads CASSQVRGNFVDQPQHF. CDR3 in DNA: TGCGCCAGCAGCCAAGTCAGGGGGAATTTTGTGGATCAGCCCCAGCATTTT.

This sequence joins TRBV6-6 and TRBJ1-1; D possibly corresponds to TRBD1 (5 bases). The germline gives CDR1 MNHNY, CDR2 SVGAGI (reference sequence). V was cut by 2 bases and J by 5 bases, with 9 bases left in between. CDR3 length equals 13 residues. CDR3 bases: TGTGCCAGCAGTTACGGGGGGATAACTGAAGCTTTCTTT. Translating it yields CASSYGGITEAFF.

The CDR3, as DNA: TGCGCCAGCAGCTTGACGGGGGAGAACAATGAGCAGTTCTTC. Amino acids: CASSLTGENNEQFF. This chain joins TRBV5-1 and TRBJ2-1; TRBD2 is a possible D gene (6 bases). This CDR3 has 14 residues. CDR1 SGHRS and CDR2 YFSETQ come from the germline V gene. Trimming left V 1 base short and J 5 bases short, with 10 bases between.